The 28 T cell receptor beta chains given below trace back to one sample, sequenced in a study of blood T cell repertoires in COVID-19. Sequencing was performed with immunoSEQ multiplex PCR; in TCRdb, only in-frame clones are kept and a portion is missing. The top ten hold 5.5% to 7% of the sample, which has about 140,000 clones, less than 85% seen once. The sample taken for sequencing was peripheral blood. Receptor source: a human donor in a cohort sampled during active COVID-19.

This sequence joins TRBV9 and TRBJ1-2; 10 positions match TRBD1. V trimming: 4 bases; J trimming: 4 bases; junction bases outside the gene matches: 13. Germline V CDR1 and CDR2: SGDLS, YYNGEE. CDR3 length: 17 amino acids. This chain's CDR3 is CASSPGTGARGSYGYTF. The CDR3 region has the DNA TGTGCCAGCAGCCCAGGGACAGGGGCGAGGGGTTCCTATGGCTACACCTTC.

The CDR3 DNA reads TGTGCCAGCAGTGTGAAACCAGATGCGGATTCACCCCTCCACTTT. Residues: CASSVKPDADSPLHF. V and J are TRBV6-4 and TRBJ1-6; D gene ambiguous. V was trimmed by 4 bases and J by 8 bases, leaving 15 bases between them. This CDR3 has 15 residues. Per germline, CDR1 MRHNA and CDR2 SNTAGT.

The rearrangement joins TRBV5-4 to TRBJ1-4; TRBD1 matches at 7 bases. V gave up 4 bases and J gave up 5 bases; unmatched junction bases: 11. CDR1 is SGHNT, CDR2 YYREEE, per germline (reference sequence). The CDR3 is 16 residues long. This CDR3 is CASSNYRGAENEKLFF. The CDR3 bases are TGTGCCAGCAGCAACTACAGGGGCGCGGAGAATGAAAAACTGTTTTTT.

The chain combines TRBV6-2 or TRBV6-3 with TRBJ2-7, with 7 nucleotides matching TRBD2. Looked up from germline, CDR1 is MNHEY and CDR2 is SVGEGT. CDR3 size: 13 residues. With 5 bases clipped from V and 5 bases from J, the junction kept 6 bases outside the gene matches. CDR3 sequence (DNA): TGTGCCAGCAGTCGCGGGGGTACGGACGAGCAGTACTTC. This gives the protein CASSRGGTDEQYF.

The V call is TRBV6-2 or TRBV6-3, the J call TRBJ2-3; D is perhaps TRBD2 (7 bases). Germline-derived CDR1 and CDR2 are MNHEY and SVGEGT. V was clipped by 2 bases and J by 2 bases, with 11 bases between them. The CDR3 runs to 15 residues. This chain's CDR3 is CASSYRGALTDTQYF. CDR3 bases: TGTGCCAGCAGTTACCGGGGGGCCCTCACAGATACGCAGTATTTT.

This clone was counted once. This sequence joins TRBV3-1 (or the pseudogene TRBV3-2) and TRBJ2-6, with 7 bases aligning to TRBD2. Germline assignment: CDR1 LGHDT and CDR2 YNNKEL (reference sequence). The CDR3 loop spans 18 amino acids. J lost 0 bases, V lost 1 base, and 6 bases had no gene match. The CDR3 bases are TGTGCCAGCAGCCAAGTGTCGGGGGGTGGCTCTGGGGCCAACGTCCTGACTTTC. This encodes CASSQVSGGGSGANVLTF.

The chain is built from TRBV3-1 (or the pseudogene TRBV3-2) and TRBJ2-5; D perhaps matches TRBD1 (5 bases). The germline gives CDR1 LGHDT, CDR2 YNNKEL (reference sequence). The CDR3 totals 22 residues. V gave up 1 base and J gave up 5 bases, with 35 bases separating them. The CDR3 nucleotides read TGTGCCAGCAGCCAAGGGAGCCCCAAGCATTTGATGACCAGGGCTGTGTTGGAGACCCAGTACTTC. This sequence encodes CASSQGSPKHLMTRAVLETQYF.

This clone was seen only once. The CDR3 protein is CASSYSGPGIHEQYF. CDR3 sequence (DNA): TGTGCCAGCAGTTACTCGGGGCCAGGGATCCACGAGCAGTACTTC. The rearrangement joins TRBV6-5 to TRBJ2-7; a possible D gene is TRBD1 (5 bases). The CDR3 consists of 15 residues. V was trimmed by 0 bases and J by 5 bases, leaving 14 bases between them. Germline values: CDR1 MNHEY, CDR2 SVGAGI.

CDR3: CASSKDRAWGYTF. DNA for the CDR3: TGTGCCAGCAGCAAAGACAGGGCGTGGGGCTACACCTTC. The V call is TRBV7-8, the J call TRBJ1-2, with 7 bases identical to TRBD1. The CDR3 sequence is 13 residues long. Germline V lookup: CDR1 SGHVS, CDR2 FQNEAQ. V dropped 5 bases and J dropped 8; count of bases not matched to a gene: 8.

Worth noting for this clone: At one end, the junction sequence differs from germline, possibly due to a read error. The gene calls are TRBV7-7 and TRBJ2-3, with D maybe TRBD2 (5 bases). The CDR3 covers 15 residues. CDR1 is SSHAT and CDR2 is FNYEAQ in the germline V gene (reference sequence). CDR3 sequence: CASSKTSSLADTQYF. Here the CDR3 DNA reads TGTGCTAGCAGCAAAACTAGTTCGTTGGCAGATACGCAGTATTTT.

This rearrangement joins TRBV6-4 to TRBJ1-1, with TRBD1 matching 10 bases. Germline CDR1 and CDR2: MRHNA and SNTAGT. The V segment lost 5 bases and the J segment 2 bases; nucleotides outside the gene matches: 5. This CDR3 contains 15 residues. The DNA of the CDR3 is TGTGCCAGCAGTCGGGACAGGGGATTAAACACTGAAGCTTTCTTT. Translating gives CASSRDRGLNTEAFF.

The CDR3 spells CASSIGARQRETQYF. CDR3 DNA sequence: TGTGCCAGTAGTATTGGGGCTCGACAGCGAGAGACCCAGTACTTC. The chain combines TRBV19 with TRBJ2-5; TRBD1 might be the D (5 bases). Germline assignment: CDR1 LNHDA and CDR2 SQIVND (reference sequence). The CDR3 covers 15 residues. The ends were cut back, 3 bases at V and 4 bases at J, with 15 bases in the middle.

V is TRBV9 and J is TRBJ2-3, with D hard to call. V lost 0 bases and J lost 0, with 2 bases in between. From germline, CDR1 is SGDLS and CDR2 YYNGEE. This CDR3 region has 13 residues. The CDR3, as DNA: TGTGCCAGCAGCGTAGCTAGCACAGATACGCAGTATTTT. This codes for CASSVASTDTQYF.

CDR3 amino acids: CSVAASSSNEQFF. CDR3 sequence (DNA): TGCAGCGTTGCTGCTAGTAGCTCCAATGAGCAGTTCTTC. J is TRBJ2-1 and V is TRBV29-1, with D hard to call. This CDR3 region has 13 residues. Germline CDR1 SQVTM, CDR2 ANQGSEA. The V and J ends lost 4 bases and 6 bases respectively, with 13 bases between them.

V is TRBV7-3 and J is TRBJ2-1; 11 bases align to TRBD2. Trimming removed 0 bases from V and 8 bases from J; junction bases left unmatched: 12. The CDR3 runs to 18 residues. Germline assignment: CDR1 SGHTA and CDR2 FQGTGA. CDR3 residues: CASSLTWTSGPQWDEQFF. DNA for the CDR3: TGTGCCAGCAGCTTAACTTGGACTAGCGGGCCGCAATGGGATGAGCAGTTCTTC.

J is TRBJ1-1 and V is TRBV12-3 or TRBV12-4; 8 nucleotides line up with TRBD1. CDR3 length: 11 amino acids. After removal of 6 bases from V and 11 bases from J, the junction contained 5 bases not matched to a gene. CDR3: CASRDRVEAFF. CDR3 sequence (DNA): TGTGCCAGCAGGGACAGGGTCGAGGCTTTCTTT.

This chain links TRBV11-2 with TRBJ2-3; D remains ambiguous. The CDR3 is made up of 15 amino acids. V lost 1 base to trimming and J lost 0 bases, with 8 bases between them. CDR1 SGHAT and CDR2 FQNNGV come from the germline V gene. The CDR3: CASSLGHTSTDTQYF. CDR3 sequence (DNA): TGTGCCAGCAGCTTAGGACACACTAGCACAGATACGCAGTATTTT.

The chain uses TRBV6-4 and TRBJ2-2; TRBD1 matches at 10 bases. Per germline, CDR1 MRHNA and CDR2 SNTAGT. V shed 7 bases and J 5 bases; nucleotides not matched to a gene: 7. The CDR3 length is 15 residues. CDR3 DNA: TGTGCCAGCAAGCTTGAGGACAGGGGGACCGGGGAGCTGTTTTTT. This encodes CASKLEDRGTGELFF.

The chain joins TRBV7-9 to TRBJ2-1; D gene uncertain. V was trimmed by 1 base and J by 4 bases, leaving 8 bases between them. Germline V CDR1 and CDR2: SEHNR, FQNEAQ (reference sequence). This CDR3 is built from 14 residues. The CDR3 here is CASSLDAGYNEQFF. The CDR3 DNA reads TGTGCCAGCAGCTTAGACGCAGGATACAATGAGCAGTTCTTC.

The chain combines TRBV5-6 with TRBJ1-5; tentatively, D is TRBD1 (6 bases). Germline V gene sequence: CDR1 SGHDT, CDR2 YYEEEE. Trimming removed 3 bases from V and 3 bases from J, with 13 bases in between. This CDR3 contains 15 residues. CDR3 region: CASSSRGGSNQPQHF. The CDR3, as DNA: TGTGCCAGCAGCTCGCGCGGGGGCTCCAATCAGCCCCAGCATTTT.

The rearrangement joins TRBV2 to TRBJ1-2; 7 bases agree with TRBD1. The CDR3 sequence is 14 residues long. The junction had 4 bases not matched to a gene; V was cut back by 4 bases and J by 2 bases. From germline, CDR1 is SNHLY and CDR2 FYNNEI. DNA of the CDR3: TGTGCCAGCAGTGTAGAGGGGGCAAACTATGGCTACACCTTC. Encoded protein: CASSVEGANYGYTF.

The chain employs TRBV6-6 and TRBJ2-1, with 11 bases aligning to TRBD2. CDR1 is MNHNY and CDR2 is SVGAGI in the germline V gene (reference sequence). Unmatched junction bases numbered 9, after V lost 7 bases and J lost 4 bases. This CDR3 contains 16 residues. The CDR3 sequence is CASTPMTSGVYNEQFF. CDR3 coding DNA: TGTGCCAGCACCCCAATGACTAGCGGGGTGTACAATGAGCAGTTCTTC.

The chain combines TRBV30 with TRBJ1-5; no clear D. This CDR3 comprises 13 residues. V lost 2 bases and J lost 8, with 13 bases in between. Germline V lookup: CDR1 GTSNPN, CDR2 SVGIG (reference sequence). The CDR3 is CAWSMGSQKPQHF. In DNA, the CDR3 is TGTGCCTGGAGTATGGGCTCTCAAAAGCCCCAGCATTTT.

The genes are TRBV12-3 or TRBV12-4 and TRBJ1-2, with TRBD1 matching 7 bases. The V segment lost 7 bases and the J segment 4 bases; nucleotides outside the gene matches: 6. CDR3 size: 13 residues. CDR3 loop: CASNKGQFYGYTF. CDR3 nucleotide sequence: TGTGCCAGCAATAAGGGACAGTTCTATGGCTACACCTTC.

The chain links TRBV28 to TRBJ2-7; weak D call: TRBD1 (5 bases). This CDR3 spans 15 amino acids. Germline CDR1 MDHEN, CDR2 SYDVKM. Trimming cost V 4 bases and J 1 base, with 14 bases left between them. The CDR3 DNA reads as TGTGCCAGCAGTTCCCCGGGTCAGGGTTCCTACGAGCAGTACTTC. Translated, it gives CASSSPGQGSYEQYF.

The V gene is TRBV6-2 or TRBV6-3, the J gene TRBJ2-5; 13 bases are a match to TRBD2. Germline assignment: CDR1 MNHEY and CDR2 SVGEGT. The CDR3 has 15 residues. V lost 2 bases, J lost 3 bases, and 0 bases stayed unmatched. CDR3 nucleotide sequence: TGTGCCAGCAGTTACGGGACTAGCGGGGAAGAGACCCAGTACTTC. It yields the protein CASSYGTSGEETQYF.

The V call is TRBV6-5, the J call TRBJ2-3; a weak D match, TRBD2 (6 bases). The ends were cut back, 7 bases at V and 2 bases at J, with 13 bases in the middle. Germline V lookup: CDR1 MNHEY, CDR2 SVGAGI. This CDR3 has 14 residues. As DNA, the CDR3 is TGTGCCAGCAACCCGGGGGTTCCCACAGATACGCAGTATTTT. It is translated as CASNPGVPTDTQYF.

This clone was counted many times. The chain carries TRBV6-2 or TRBV6-3 and TRBJ1-1; no clear D gene. Trimming shortened V by 2 bases and J by 2 bases, and 18 bases separated the two germline ends. The CDR3 runs 17 residues. In germline, CDR1 is MNHEY, CDR2 SVGEGT. The DNA of the CDR3 is TGTGCCAGCAGTTACATTATCGGAACGGGAAAAAACACTGAAGCTTTCTTT. Protein sequence: CASSYIIGTGKNTEAFF.